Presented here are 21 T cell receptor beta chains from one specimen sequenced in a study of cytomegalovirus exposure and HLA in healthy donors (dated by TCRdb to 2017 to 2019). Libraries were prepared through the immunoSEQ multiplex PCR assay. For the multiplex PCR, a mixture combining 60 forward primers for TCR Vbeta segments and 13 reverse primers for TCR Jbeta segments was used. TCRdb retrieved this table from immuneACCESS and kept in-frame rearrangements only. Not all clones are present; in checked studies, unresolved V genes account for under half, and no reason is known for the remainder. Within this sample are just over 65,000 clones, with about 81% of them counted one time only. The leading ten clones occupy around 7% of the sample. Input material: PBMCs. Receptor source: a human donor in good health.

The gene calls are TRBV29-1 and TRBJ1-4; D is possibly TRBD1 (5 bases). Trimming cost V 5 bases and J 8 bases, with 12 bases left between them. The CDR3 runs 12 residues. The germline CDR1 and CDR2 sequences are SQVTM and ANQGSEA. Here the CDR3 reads CSVRQGSEKLFF. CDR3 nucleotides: TGCAGCGTTCGGCAGGGAAGCGAAAAACTGTTTTTT.

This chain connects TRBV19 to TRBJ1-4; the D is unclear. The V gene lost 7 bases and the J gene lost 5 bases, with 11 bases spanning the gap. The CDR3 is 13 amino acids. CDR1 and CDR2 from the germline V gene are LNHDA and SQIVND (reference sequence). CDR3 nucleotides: TGTGCCAGTAACCAACTAACAAATGAAAAACTGTTTTTT. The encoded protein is CASNQLTNEKLFF.

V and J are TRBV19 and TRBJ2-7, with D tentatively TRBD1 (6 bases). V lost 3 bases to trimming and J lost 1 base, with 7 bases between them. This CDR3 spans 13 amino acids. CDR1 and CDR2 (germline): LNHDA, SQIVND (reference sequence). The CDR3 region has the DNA TGTGCCAGTAGTATGGGGGCTTCCTACGAGCAGTACTTC. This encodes CASSMGASYEQYF.

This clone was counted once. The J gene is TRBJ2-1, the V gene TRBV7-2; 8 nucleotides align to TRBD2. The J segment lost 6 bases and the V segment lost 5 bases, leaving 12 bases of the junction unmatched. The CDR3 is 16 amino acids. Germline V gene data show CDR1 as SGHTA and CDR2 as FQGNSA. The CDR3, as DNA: TGTGCCAGCAGCCCAATGGGCTATCGGGGGGGCAATGAGCAGTTCTTC. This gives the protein CASSPMGYRGGNEQFF.

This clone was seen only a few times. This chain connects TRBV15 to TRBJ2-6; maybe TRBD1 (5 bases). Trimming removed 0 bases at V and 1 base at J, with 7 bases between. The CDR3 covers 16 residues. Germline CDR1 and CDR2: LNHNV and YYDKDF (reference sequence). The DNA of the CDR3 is TGTGCCACCAGCAGAGACAGGGCGTCTGGGGCCAACGTCCTGACTTTC. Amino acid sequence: CATSRDRASGANVLTF.

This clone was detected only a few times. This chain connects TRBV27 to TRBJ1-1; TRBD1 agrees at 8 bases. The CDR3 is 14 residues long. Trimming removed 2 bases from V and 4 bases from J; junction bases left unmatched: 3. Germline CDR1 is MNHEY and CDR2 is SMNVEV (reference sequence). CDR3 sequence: CASSLGTGGTEAFF. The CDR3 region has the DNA TGTGCCAGCAGTTTAGGTACAGGGGGCACTGAAGCTTTCTTT.

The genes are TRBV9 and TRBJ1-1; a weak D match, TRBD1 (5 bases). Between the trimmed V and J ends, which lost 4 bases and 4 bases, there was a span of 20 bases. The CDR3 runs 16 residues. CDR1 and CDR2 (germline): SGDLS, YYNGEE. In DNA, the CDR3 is TGTGCCAGCAGCAAAGAGGGATTCGGGGGTGTCACTGAAGCTTTCTTT. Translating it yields CASSKEGFGGVTEAFF.

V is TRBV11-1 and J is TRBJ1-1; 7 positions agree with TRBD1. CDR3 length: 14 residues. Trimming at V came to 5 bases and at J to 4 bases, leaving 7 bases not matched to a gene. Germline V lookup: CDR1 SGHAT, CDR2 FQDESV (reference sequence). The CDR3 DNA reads TGTGCCAGCAGCCGCACAACAGGGGCCACTGAAGCTTTCTTT. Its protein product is CASSRTTGATEAFF.

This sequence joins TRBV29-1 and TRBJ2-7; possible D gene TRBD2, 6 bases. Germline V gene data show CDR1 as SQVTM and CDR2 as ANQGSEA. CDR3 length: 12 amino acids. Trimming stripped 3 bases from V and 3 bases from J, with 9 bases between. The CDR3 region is CSVETSDYEQYF. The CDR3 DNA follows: TGCAGCGTTGAGACTAGTGACTACGAGCAGTACTTC.

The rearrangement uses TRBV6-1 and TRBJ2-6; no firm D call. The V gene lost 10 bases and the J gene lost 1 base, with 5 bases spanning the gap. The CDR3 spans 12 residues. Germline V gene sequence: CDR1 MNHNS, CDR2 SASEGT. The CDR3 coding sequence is TGTGCCACAACTTCTGGGGCCAACGTCCTGACTTTC. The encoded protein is CATTSGANVLTF.

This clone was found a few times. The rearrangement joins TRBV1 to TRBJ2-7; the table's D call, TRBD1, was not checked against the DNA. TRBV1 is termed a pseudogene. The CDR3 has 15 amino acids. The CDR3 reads CTSSRGQGARYEQYF. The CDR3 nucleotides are TGCACCAGCAGCCGGGGACAGGGGGCGCGGTACGAGCAGTACTTC.

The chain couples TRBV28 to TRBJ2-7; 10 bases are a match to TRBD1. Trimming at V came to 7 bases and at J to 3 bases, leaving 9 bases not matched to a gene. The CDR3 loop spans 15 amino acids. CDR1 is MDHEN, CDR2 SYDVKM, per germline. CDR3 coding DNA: TGTGCCAGCACCCTCCCGGGACAGGGGCACTACGAGCAGTACTTC. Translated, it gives CASTLPGQGHYEQYF.

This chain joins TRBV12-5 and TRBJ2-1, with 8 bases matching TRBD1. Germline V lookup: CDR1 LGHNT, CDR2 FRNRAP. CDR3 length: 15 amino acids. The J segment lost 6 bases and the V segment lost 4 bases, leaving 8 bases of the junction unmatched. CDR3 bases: TGTGCTAGTGGTTCCGGACAGGGCCGTAGCAATGAGCAGTTCTTC. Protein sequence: CASGSGQGRSNEQFF. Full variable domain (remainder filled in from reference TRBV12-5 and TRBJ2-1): DARVTQTPRHKVTEMGQEVTMRCQPILGHNTVFWYRQTMMQGLELLAYFRNRAPLDDSGMPKDRFSAEMPDATLATLKIQPSEPRDSAVYFCASGSGQGRSNEQFFGPGTRLTVL.

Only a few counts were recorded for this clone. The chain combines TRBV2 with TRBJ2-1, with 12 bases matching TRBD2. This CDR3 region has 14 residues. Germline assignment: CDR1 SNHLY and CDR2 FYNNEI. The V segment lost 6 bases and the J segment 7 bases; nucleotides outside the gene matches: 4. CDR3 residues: CASRTSGGGNEQFF. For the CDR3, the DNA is TGTGCCAGCAGGACTAGCGGGGGAGGGAATGAGCAGTTCTTC.

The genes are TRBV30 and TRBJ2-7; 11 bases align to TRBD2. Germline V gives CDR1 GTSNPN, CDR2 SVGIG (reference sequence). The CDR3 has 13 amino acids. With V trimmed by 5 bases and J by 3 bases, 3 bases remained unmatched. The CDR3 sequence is CAWCLAGGYEQYF. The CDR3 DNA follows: TGTGCCTGGTGCCTAGCGGGGGGCTACGAGCAGTACTTC.

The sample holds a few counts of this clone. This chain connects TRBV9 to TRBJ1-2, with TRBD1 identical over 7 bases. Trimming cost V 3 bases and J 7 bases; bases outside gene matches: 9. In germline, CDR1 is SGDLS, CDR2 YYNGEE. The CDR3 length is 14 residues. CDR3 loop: CASSDPTGVGGYTF. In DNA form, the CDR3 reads TGTGCCAGCAGCGACCCCACAGGGGTGGGTGGCTACACCTTC.

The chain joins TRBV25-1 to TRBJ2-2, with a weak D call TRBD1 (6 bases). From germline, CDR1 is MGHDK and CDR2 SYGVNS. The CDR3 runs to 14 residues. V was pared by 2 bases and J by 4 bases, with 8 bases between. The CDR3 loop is CASSEPGVTGELFF. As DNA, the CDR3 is TGTGCCAGCAGTGAACCAGGGGTCACCGGGGAGCTGTTTTTT.

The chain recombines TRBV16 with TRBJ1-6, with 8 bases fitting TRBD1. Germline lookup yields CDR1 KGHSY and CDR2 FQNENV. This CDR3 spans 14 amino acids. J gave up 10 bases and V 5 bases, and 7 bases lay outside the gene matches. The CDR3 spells CASSDRGGQSPLHF. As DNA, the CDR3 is TGTGCCAGCAGCGACAGGGGCGGGCAATCACCCCTCCACTTT.

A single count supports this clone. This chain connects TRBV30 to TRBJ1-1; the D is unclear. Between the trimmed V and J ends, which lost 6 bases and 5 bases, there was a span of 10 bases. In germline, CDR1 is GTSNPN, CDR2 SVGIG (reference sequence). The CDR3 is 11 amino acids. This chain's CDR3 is CACGEFTEAFF. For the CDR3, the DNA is TGTGCCTGTGGTGAGTTTACTGAAGCTTTCTTT. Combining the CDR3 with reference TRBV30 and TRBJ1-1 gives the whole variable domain SQTIHQWPATLVQPVGSPLSLECTVEGTSNPNLYWYRQAAGRGLQLLFYSVGIGQISSEVPQNLSASRPQDRQFILSSKKLLLSDSGFYLCACGEFTEAFFGQGTRLTVV.

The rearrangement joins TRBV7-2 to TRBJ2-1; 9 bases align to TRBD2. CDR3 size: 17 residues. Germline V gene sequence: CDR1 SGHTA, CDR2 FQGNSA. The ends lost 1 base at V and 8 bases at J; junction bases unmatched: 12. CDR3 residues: CASSLVPPSGALHEQFF. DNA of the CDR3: TGTGCCAGCAGCTTAGTTCCACCTAGCGGGGCCCTCCATGAGCAGTTCTTC.

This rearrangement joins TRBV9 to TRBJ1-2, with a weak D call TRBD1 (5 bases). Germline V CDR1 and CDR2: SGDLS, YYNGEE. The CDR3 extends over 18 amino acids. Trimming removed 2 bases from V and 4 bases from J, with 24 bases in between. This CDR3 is CASSVMSDLGTGSYGYTF. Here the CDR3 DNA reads TGTGCCAGCAGCGTCATGAGTGACTTAGGGACCGGGAGCTATGGCTACACCTTC. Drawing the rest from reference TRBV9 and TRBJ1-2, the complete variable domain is DSGVTQTPKHLITATGQRVTLRCSPRSGDLSVYWYQQSLDQGLQFLIQYYNGEERAKGNILERFSAQQFPDLHSELNLSSLELGDSALYFCASSVMSDLGTGSYGYTFGSGTRLTVV.